The 29 T cell receptor beta chains below all came from one sample that was sequenced in a study of blood T cell repertoires in COVID-19. The data were produced by immunoSEQ multiplex PCR, yet TCRdb's version contains in-frame clones alone and is incomplete. Here the sample spans more than 85,000 clones, about 87% being singletons. Sequencing was performed on peripheral blood. The receptor set was obtained from a human donor in a cohort sampled during active COVID-19.

The V gene is TRBV20-1, the J gene TRBJ1-6; 8 bases map to TRBD1. Germline V gene data show CDR1 as DFQATT and CDR2 as SNEGSKA (reference sequence). V was clipped by 6 bases and J by 6 bases; unmatched bases: 16. The CDR3 has 17 residues. CDR3 sequence: CSASQSGTGSLNSPLHF. The DNA of the CDR3 is TGCAGTGCGAGTCAGTCCGGGACAGGCTCTCTTAATTCACCCCTCCACTTT.

This rearrangement joins TRBV9 to TRBJ1-1, with unresolved D. Per the germline V gene, CDR1 is SGDLS and CDR2 is YYNGEE. Trimming removed 4 bases at V and 1 base at J, with 14 bases between. The CDR3 is 15 amino acids. The CDR3 reads CASSIGLQANTEAFF. In DNA form, the CDR3 reads TGTGCCAGCAGCATAGGCCTCCAGGCGAACACTGAAGCTTTCTTT.

This sequence joins TRBV28 and TRBJ1-3, with TRBD1 matching over 7 bases. The germline CDR1 and CDR2 sequences are MDHEN and SYDVKM. The J segment lost 4 bases and the V segment lost 5 bases, leaving 5 bases of the junction unmatched. The CDR3 totals 14 residues. CDR3 bases: TGTGCCAGCAGTAACCGACAGGGAGGAAACACCATATATTTT. This codes for CASSNRQGGNTIYF.

The rearrangement joins TRBV7-2 to TRBJ2-7; 8 bases line up with TRBD1. V lost 5 bases and J lost 2; bases outside the gene matches: 5. This CDR3 has 14 residues. Germline CDR1 is SGHTA and CDR2 is FQGNSA. CDR3 sequence reads: CASSRTGFTYEQYF. CDR3 coding DNA: TGTGCCAGCAGCCGGACAGGGTTCACCTACGAGCAGTACTTC.

The CDR3, as DNA: TGTGCCAGCAGCGTAGGTGGGAGAATGAACACTGAAGCTTTCTTT. Its protein product is CASSVGGRMNTEAFF. J is TRBJ1-1 and V is TRBV9; no firm D call. The CDR3 has 15 amino acids. Germline CDR1 and CDR2: SGDLS and YYNGEE. The V and J ends lost 0 bases and 0 bases respectively, with 9 bases between them. The full variable domain, in which reference TRBV9 and TRBJ1-1 provide the parts outside the CDR3, is DSGVTQTPKHLITATGQRVTLRCSPRSGDLSVYWYQQSLDQGLQFLIQYYNGEERAKGNILERFSAQQFPDLHSELNLSSLELGDSALYFCASSVGGRMNTEAFFGQGTRLTVV.

This clone has just one count. The genes are TRBV3-1 (or the pseudogene TRBV3-2) and TRBJ1-1; D may be TRBD1 (5 bases). V lost 1 base, J lost 3 bases, and 9 bases lay in between. Germline-derived CDR1 and CDR2 are LGHDT and YNNKEL (reference sequence). The CDR3 runs 14 residues. The CDR3, as DNA: TGTGCCAGCAGCCAAGCGGGGGGTTACACTGAAGCTTTCTTT. Encoded protein: CASSQAGGYTEAFF.

V usage is TRBV5-1 and J usage is TRBJ1-6, with 7 bases identical to TRBD1. The CDR3 totals 14 residues. V lost 2 bases and J lost 6; bases outside the gene matches: 2. The V gene's germline CDR1 is SGHRS and CDR2 YFSETQ. CDR3 sequence (DNA): TGCGCCAGCAGCTTAGGGACAGCTAATTCACCCCTCCACTTT. It specifies CASSLGTANSPLHF.

This rearrangement joins TRBV19 to TRBJ1-6; D gene ambiguous. Trimming cost V 7 bases and J 7 bases, with 14 bases left between them. CDR3 length equals 14 residues. CDR1 LNHDA and CDR2 SQIVND come from the germline V gene (reference sequence). The CDR3 sequence: CASISRERNSPLHF. The DNA for the CDR3 is TGTGCCAGTATCTCGAGGGAGAGGAATTCACCCCTCCACTTT.

This rearrangement joins TRBV30 to TRBJ2-7; possible D gene TRBD1, 7 bases. The CDR3 runs 14 residues. Germline values: CDR1 GTSNPN, CDR2 SVGIG (reference sequence). V lost 3 bases to trimming and J lost 7 bases, with 19 bases between them. The CDR3: CAWRLRTGREEQYF. The CDR3 DNA follows: TGTGCCTGGAGACTCAGGACAGGCCGGGAGGAGCAGTACTTC.

The chain combines TRBV7-9 with TRBJ1-5; TRBD1 matches at 9 bases. Trimming took 5 bases from V and 2 from J; bases not matched to a gene: 4. This CDR3 region has 15 residues. Germline loops: CDR1 SEHNR, CDR2 FQNEAQ (reference sequence). The CDR3 reads CASSQQGARNQPQHF. In nucleotides, the CDR3 is TGTGCCAGCAGCCAACAGGGGGCCCGCAATCAGCCCCAGCATTTT.

The rearrangement uses TRBV5-4 and TRBJ2-3; tentative D call: TRBD1 (6 bases). In germline, CDR1 is SGHNT, CDR2 YYREEE (reference sequence). Trimming pared 0 bases from V and 4 bases from J, leaving 24 bases between. The CDR3 spans 19 residues. The DNA of the CDR3 is TGTGCCAGCAGCTTGGAGCTAGCCGGGACACCTTACGGGTCAGATACGCAGTATTTT. Encoded protein: CASSLELAGTPYGSDTQYF.

The genes are TRBV28 and TRBJ1-3; 8 positions match TRBD1. The length of the CDR3 is 15 residues. Germline trimming cut 1 base from V and 3 bases from J; bases unmatched to any gene: 2. CDR1 and CDR2 from the germline V gene are MDHEN and SYDVKM. Written as DNA, the CDR3 is TGTGCCAGCAGTTTATTGGACAGGGATGGAAACACCATATATTTT. Its translation: CASSLLDRDGNTIYF.

The chain has TRBV11-2 and TRBJ2-1; 7 bases are a match to TRBD1. The CDR3 sequence is 15 residues long. V lost 3 bases and J lost 8; bases outside the gene matches: 10. The germline gives CDR1 SGHAT, CDR2 FQNNGV. The CDR3 loop is CASSFSRQGDDEQFF. The DNA of the CDR3 is TGTGCCAGCAGCTTTTCCAGACAGGGTGATGATGAGCAGTTCTTC.

The table lists this clone with a count of one. The gene calls are TRBV7-2 and TRBJ1-5, with 7 bases identical to TRBD1. The CDR3 is 15 amino acids. The germline gives CDR1 SGHTA, CDR2 FQGNSA. V lost 5 bases to trimming and J lost 2 bases; unmatched junction nucleotides: 6. The CDR3, as DNA: TGTGCCAGCAGCGGTGACAGGGTGGGCAATCAGCCCCAGCATTTT. It is translated as CASSGDRVGNQPQHF.

The rearrangement links TRBV11-2 to TRBJ1-1; 9 positions agree with TRBD1. Unmatched junction bases numbered 19, after V lost 5 bases and J lost 6 bases. The CDR3 has 18 amino acids. The germline V gene has CDR1 SGHAT and CDR2 FQNNGV. CDR3 bases: TGTGCCAGCAGCCGGCGGCCCCGGTCGGGACAGGGTAACCCTGAAGCTTTCTTT. Its translation is CASSRRPRSGQGNPEAFF.

The rearrangement uses TRBV4-1 and TRBJ2-1; 15 nucleotides agree with TRBD2. With 2 bases clipped from V and 5 bases from J, the junction kept 7 bases outside the gene matches. Germline V gene sequence: CDR1 MGHRA, CDR2 YSYEKL. This CDR3 comprises 18 residues. The CDR3, as DNA: TGCGCCAGCAGCCAACCCGGGACTAGCGGGGGGCCCCACAATGAGCAGTTCTTC. Translated: CASSQPGTSGGPHNEQFF.

The chain carries TRBV14 and TRBJ1-1, with D unresolved. Germline V lookup: CDR1 SGHDN, CDR2 FVKESK. The CDR3 has 14 residues. With 1 base removed from V and 1 base from J, the gap between germline ends came to 7 bases. The CDR3 spells CASSQVPQNTEAFF. Here the CDR3 DNA reads TGTGCCAGCAGCCAAGTTCCCCAGAACACTGAAGCTTTCTTT.

The chain joins TRBV18 to TRBJ2-5; TRBD2 is a possible D gene (6 bases). CDR3 length: 16 amino acids. Per the germline V gene, CDR1 is KGHSH and CDR2 is LQKENI. The germline V and J ends were trimmed by 1 base and 1 base, with 13 bases remaining between them. The CDR3 region has the DNA TGTGCCAGCTCACCACGCGGGGTCGTTTCCCAAGAGACCCAGTACTTC. Amino acids: CASSPRGVVSQETQYF.

The J gene is TRBJ2-1, the V gene TRBV5-6; no definite D call. This CDR3 has 18 residues. V was cut by 2 bases and J by 0 bases, with 18 bases left in between. The V gene's germline CDR1 is SGHDT and CDR2 YYEEEE. The CDR3 DNA is TGTGCCAGCAGCTTAGGCTCAGGTGGCGCCAGCTCCTACAATGAGCAGTTCTTC. It specifies CASSLGSGGASSYNEQFF.

This rearrangement joins TRBV4-1 to TRBJ1-1; D unresolved. There are 12 residues in the CDR3. Per germline, CDR1 MGHRA and CDR2 YSYEKL. The V and J ends lost 3 bases and 3 bases respectively, with 5 bases between them. In DNA form, the CDR3 reads TGCGCCAGCAGCCAGTTCGACACTGAAGCTTTCTTT. Translating gives CASSQFDTEAFF.

The genes are TRBV6-5 and TRBJ2-5, with 13 nucleotides matching TRBD2. The CDR3 totals 15 residues. Trimming cost V 5 bases and J 2 bases; bases outside gene matches: 2. Germline-derived CDR1 and CDR2 are MNHEY and SVGAGI. Here the CDR3 DNA reads TGTGCCAGCAGTAGGACTAGCGGGGGACAAGAGACCCAGTACTTC. The encoded protein is CASSRTSGGQETQYF.

This chain links TRBV9 with TRBJ1-1; the D gene is possibly TRBD1 (6 bases). Trimming took off 3 bases at V and 5 bases at J, with 11 bases between the two ends. Germline CDR1 is SGDLS and CDR2 is YYNGEE. The CDR3 runs 13 residues. As DNA, the CDR3 is TGTGCCAGCAGCGAGGGGGGGAGGACTGAAGCTTTCTTT. This gives the protein CASSEGGRTEAFF.

V usage is TRBV19 and J usage is TRBJ1-3; no clear D gene. Germline V gene data show CDR1 as LNHDA and CDR2 as SQIVND (reference sequence). This CDR3 spans 16 amino acids. With 5 bases removed from V and 0 bases from J, the gap between germline ends came to 14 bases. The CDR3 DNA is TGTGCCAGTAGTCCAAGTCAGATCTCCTCTGGAAACACCATATATTTT. Translated, it gives CASSPSQISSGNTIYF.

The genes are TRBV6-1 and TRBJ1-1; perhaps TRBD1 as D (6 bases). The CDR3 has 15 residues. V was clipped by 2 bases and J by 2 bases, with 12 bases between them. CDR1 MNHNS and CDR2 SASEGT come from the germline V gene. The CDR3 DNA reads as TGTGCCAGCAGTGAAAGCCCAGGGGTCAACACTGAAGCTTTCTTT. This sequence encodes CASSESPGVNTEAFF.

This chain links TRBV6-4 with TRBJ2-6; D unclear. With 0 bases removed from V and 2 bases from J, the gap between germline ends came to 17 bases. The germline gives CDR1 MRHNA, CDR2 SNTAGT. The CDR3 has 19 residues. This CDR3 reads CASSDSYIHPGAGANVLTF. The CDR3 nucleotides are TGTGCCAGCAGTGACTCCTACATACACCCCGGAGCTGGGGCCAACGTCCTGACTTTC.

The V gene is TRBV9, the J gene TRBJ1-5; D not resolved. V lost 4 bases and J lost 6, with 14 bases in between. The CDR3 is made up of 14 amino acids. CDR1 SGDLS and CDR2 YYNGEE come from the germline V gene. CDR3 amino acids: CASSPTDFFQPQHF. CDR3 coding DNA: TGTGCCAGCAGCCCTACAGATTTCTTTCAGCCCCAGCATTTT.

This chain links TRBV5-1 with TRBJ2-1, with TRBD1 matching 10 bases. The CDR3 is made up of 15 amino acids. J was trimmed by 8 bases and V by 4 bases; bases with no gene match: 9. The germline V gene encodes CDR1 SGHRS and CDR2 YFSETQ. Here the CDR3 reads CASSLLGTGVDEQFF. CDR3 DNA: TGCGCCAGCAGCCTCCTCGGGACAGGGGTTGATGAGCAGTTCTTC.

This clone was detected only once. The chain links TRBV9 to TRBJ2-1, with TRBD2 matching over 9 bases. The germline V gene has CDR1 SGDLS and CDR2 YYNGEE. The CDR3 is 19 residues long. The V segment lost 3 bases and the J segment 0 bases; nucleotides outside the gene matches: 13. CDR3 amino acids: CASSGSIAGALSSYNEQFF. For the CDR3, the DNA is TGTGCCAGCAGCGGATCAATAGCGGGGGCCCTTAGCTCCTACAATGAGCAGTTCTTC. Together with reference TRBV9 and TRBJ2-1, the CDR3 gives the full variable domain: DSGVTQTPKHLITATGQRVTLRCSPRSGDLSVYWYQQSLDQGLQFLIQYYNGEERAKGNILERFSAQQFPDLHSELNLSSLELGDSALYFCASSGSIAGALSSYNEQFFGPGTRLTVL.

The CDR3 spells CASSKLGQLRPYGYTF. CDR3 nucleotide sequence: TGTGCCAGCAGTAAGTTGGGACAGCTCCGACCTTATGGCTACACCTTC. The chain recombines TRBV27 with TRBJ1-2; 7 positions match TRBD1. CDR1 is MNHEY, CDR2 SMNVEV, per germline (reference sequence). V was clipped by 5 bases and J by 5 bases; unmatched bases: 14. This CDR3 is built from 16 residues.